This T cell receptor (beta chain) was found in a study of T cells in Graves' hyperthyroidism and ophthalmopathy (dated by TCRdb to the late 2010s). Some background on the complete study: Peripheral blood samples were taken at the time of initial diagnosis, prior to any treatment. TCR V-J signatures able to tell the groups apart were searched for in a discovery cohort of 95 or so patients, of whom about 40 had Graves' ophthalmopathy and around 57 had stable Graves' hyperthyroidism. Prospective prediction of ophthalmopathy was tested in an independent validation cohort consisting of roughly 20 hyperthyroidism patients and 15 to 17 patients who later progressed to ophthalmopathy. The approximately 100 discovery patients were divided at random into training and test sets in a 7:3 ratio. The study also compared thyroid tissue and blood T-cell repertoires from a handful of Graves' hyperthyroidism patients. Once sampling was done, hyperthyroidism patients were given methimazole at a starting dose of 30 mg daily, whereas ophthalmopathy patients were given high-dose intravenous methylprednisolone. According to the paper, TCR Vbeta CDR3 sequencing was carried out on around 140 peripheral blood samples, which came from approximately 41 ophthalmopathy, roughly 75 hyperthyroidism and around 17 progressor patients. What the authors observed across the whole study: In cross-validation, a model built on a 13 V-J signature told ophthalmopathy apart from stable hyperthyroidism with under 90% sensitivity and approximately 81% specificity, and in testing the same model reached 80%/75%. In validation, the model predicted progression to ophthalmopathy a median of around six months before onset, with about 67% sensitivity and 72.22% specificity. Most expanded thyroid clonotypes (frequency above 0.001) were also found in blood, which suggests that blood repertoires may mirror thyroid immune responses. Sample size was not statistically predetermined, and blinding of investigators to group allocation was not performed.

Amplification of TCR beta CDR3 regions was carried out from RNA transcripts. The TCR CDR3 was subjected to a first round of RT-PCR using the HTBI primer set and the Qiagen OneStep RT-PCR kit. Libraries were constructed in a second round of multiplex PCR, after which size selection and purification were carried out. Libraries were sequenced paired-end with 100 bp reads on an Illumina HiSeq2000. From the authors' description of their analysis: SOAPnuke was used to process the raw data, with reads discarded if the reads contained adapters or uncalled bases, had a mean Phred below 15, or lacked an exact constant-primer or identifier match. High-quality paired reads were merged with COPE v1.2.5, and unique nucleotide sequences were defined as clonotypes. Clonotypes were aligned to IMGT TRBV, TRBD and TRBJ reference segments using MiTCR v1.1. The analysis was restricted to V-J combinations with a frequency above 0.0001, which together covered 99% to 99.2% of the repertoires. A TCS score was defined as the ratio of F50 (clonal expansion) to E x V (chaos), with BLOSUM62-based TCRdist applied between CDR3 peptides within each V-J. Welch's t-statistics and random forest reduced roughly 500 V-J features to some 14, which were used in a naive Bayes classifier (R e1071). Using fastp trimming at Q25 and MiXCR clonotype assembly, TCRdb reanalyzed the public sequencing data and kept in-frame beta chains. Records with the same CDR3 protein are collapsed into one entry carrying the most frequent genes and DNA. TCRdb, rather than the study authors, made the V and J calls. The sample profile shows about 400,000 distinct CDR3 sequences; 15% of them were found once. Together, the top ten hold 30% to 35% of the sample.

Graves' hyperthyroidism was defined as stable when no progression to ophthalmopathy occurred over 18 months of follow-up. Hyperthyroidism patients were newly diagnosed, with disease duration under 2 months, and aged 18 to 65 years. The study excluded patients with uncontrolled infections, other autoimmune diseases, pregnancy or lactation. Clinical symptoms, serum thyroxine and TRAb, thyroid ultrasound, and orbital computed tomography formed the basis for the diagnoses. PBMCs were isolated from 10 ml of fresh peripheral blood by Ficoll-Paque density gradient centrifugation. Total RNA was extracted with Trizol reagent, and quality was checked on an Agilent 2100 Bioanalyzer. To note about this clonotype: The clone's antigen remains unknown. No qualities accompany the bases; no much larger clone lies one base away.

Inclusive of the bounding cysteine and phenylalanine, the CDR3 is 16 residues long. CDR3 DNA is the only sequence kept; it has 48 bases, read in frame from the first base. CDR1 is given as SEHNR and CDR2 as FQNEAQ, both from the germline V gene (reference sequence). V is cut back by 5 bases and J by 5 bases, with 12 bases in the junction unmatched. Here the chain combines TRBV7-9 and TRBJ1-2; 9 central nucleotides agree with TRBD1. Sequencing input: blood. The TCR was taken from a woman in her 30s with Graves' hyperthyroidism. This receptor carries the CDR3 CASSQTLDRGYYGYTF. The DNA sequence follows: TGTGCCAGCAGCCAGACCCTGGACAGGGGATATTATGGCTACACCTTC.